This passage covers 24 T cell receptor beta chains from one sample sequenced in a study of blood T cells in healthy people across ages. A J-beta primer mix and a sample-barcoded 5' primer were used in a second PCR of roughly 6 to 12 cycles. TCRdb recomputed calls from the 5' RACE reads with MiXCR, one row per CDR3 protein. The sample shows 660,000 or so distinct CDR3 sequences, about 54% of them seen only once. Sequencing input: blood. These receptors all come from a man in his 60s in good health.

This sequence joins TRBV20-1 and TRBJ1-6; D is undetermined. This CDR3 has 14 amino acids. Germline V gene sequence: CDR1 DFQATT, CDR2 SNEGSKA (reference sequence). The V and J ends lost 0 bases and 9 bases respectively, with 12 bases between them. DNA of the CDR3: TGCAGTGCTAGAGAAGAGGGTTTTGGTTCACCCCTCCACTTT. Residues: CSAREEGFGSPLHF.

The V call is TRBV6-4, the J call TRBJ2-3; either TRBD1 or TRBD2 may supply D (5 bases each). The CDR3 length is 14 residues. Trimming stripped 5 bases from V and 6 bases from J, with 15 bases between. CDR1 is MRHNA, CDR2 SNTAGT, per germline. The CDR3 spells CASSLDTGRDTQYF. CDR3 nucleotides: TGTGCCAGCAGTCTGGACACGGGGCGCGATACGCAGTATTTT.

This clonotype was detected once. This chain links TRBV18 with TRBJ2-1; D may match TRBD1 or TRBD2 (5 bases each). Trimming stripped 1 base from V and 4 bases from J, with 14 bases between. The CDR3 is 16 residues long. Germline values: CDR1 KGHSH, CDR2 LQKENI. In DNA, the CDR3 is TGTGCCAGCTCACCACGTGGGACGGGATTTTACAATGAGCAGTTCTTC. Encoded protein: CASSPRGTGFYNEQFF.

The chain recombines TRBV5-1 with TRBJ1-2, with 9 bases aligning to TRBD1. V lost 0 bases, J lost 4 bases, and 1 base stayed unmatched. Germline CDR1 SGHRS, CDR2 YFSETQ. The CDR3 length is 14 residues. The CDR3 sequence is CASSLGTGAYGYTF. In DNA form, the CDR3 reads TGCGCCAGCAGCTTGGGGACAGGGGCCTATGGCTACACCTTC.

V usage is TRBV29-1 and J usage is TRBJ1-2, with 8 bases aligning to TRBD1. After removal of 7 bases from V and 7 bases from J, the junction contained 14 bases not matched to a gene. The CDR3 is 14 amino acids. Germline V lookup: CDR1 SQVTM, CDR2 ANQGSEA. The CDR3 nucleotides read TGCAGCGGAGACAGGGGCGGCATTCTTGGTGGCTACACCTTC. Translated, it gives CSGDRGGILGGYTF. The complete variable domain, with remaining parts taken from reference TRBV29-1 and TRBJ1-2, reads SAVISQKPSRDICQRGTSLTIQCQVDSQVTMMFWYRQQPGQSLTLIATANQGSEATYESGFVIDKFPISRPNLTFSTLTVSNMSPEDSSIYLCSGDRGGILGGYTFGSGTRLTVV.

The gene calls are TRBV3-1 and TRBJ1-1; TRBD1 might be the D (6 bases). V lost 3 bases and J 2 bases, leaving 16 bases between the germline ends. This CDR3 spans 16 amino acids. CDR1 is LGHDT and CDR2 is YNNKEL in the germline V gene (reference sequence). The CDR3 here is CASSHGGGGSNTEAFF. CDR3 in DNA: TGTGCCAGCAGCCACGGGGGCGGGGGGAGCAACACTGAAGCTTTCTTT.

The chain employs TRBV5-1 and TRBJ2-5; 9 bases line up with TRBD2. This CDR3 contains 15 residues. Germline V lookup: CDR1 SGHRS, CDR2 YFSETQ. The trim removed 4 bases at V and 2 bases at J, leaving 6 bases unmatched. The DNA for the CDR3 is TGCGCCAGCAGCCCCGGGACTAGCATTCAAGAGACCCAGTACTTC. It encodes CASSPGTSIQETQYF.

The J gene is TRBJ1-1, the V gene TRBV12-3 or TRBV12-4; D not resolved. The CDR3 runs to 14 residues. The V end lost 6 bases, the J end lost 3 bases, and 14 bases lay between the germline ends. This CDR3 is CASRPEVSHTEAFF. The CDR3 coding sequence is TGTGCCAGCAGACCCGAAGTGTCTCACACTGAAGCTTTCTTT.

The chain employs TRBV7-9 and TRBJ1-6; 8 bases map to TRBD1. J was trimmed by 0 bases and V by 5 bases; bases with no gene match: 12. Germline V gene sequence: CDR1 SEHNR, CDR2 FQNEAQ (reference sequence). The CDR3 runs 19 residues. The CDR3 loop reads CASSLVAGGLSSYNSPLHF. The CDR3 coding sequence is TGTGCCAGCAGCCTCGTCGCAGGGGGCTTGAGCTCCTATAATTCACCCCTCCACTTT.

This chain links TRBV3-1 with TRBJ2-1; D gene uncertain. The CDR3 loop spans 14 amino acids. V was clipped by 0 bases and J by 6 bases, with 9 bases between them. Germline-derived CDR1 and CDR2 are LGHDT and YNNKEL (reference sequence). The CDR3 DNA reads TGTGCCAGCAGCCAAGACTGGGCGGCCAATGAGCAGTTCTTC. Translation: CASSQDWAANEQFF.

The chain combines TRBV28 with TRBJ1-2, with a tentative D call TRBD1 (5 bases). The CDR3 loop spans 15 amino acids. The V gene's germline CDR1 is MDHEN and CDR2 SYDVKM. V lost 5 bases and J 0 bases, leaving 13 bases between the germline ends. CDR3 loop: CASSPGGVANYGYTF. DNA for the CDR3: TGTGCCAGCAGTCCGGGGGGGGTAGCTAACTATGGCTACACCTTC.

This clonotype was found a few times. This sequence joins TRBV9 and TRBJ2-3; the match to TRBD2 covers 7 bases. V dropped 5 bases and J dropped 2; count of bases not matched to a gene: 14. The CDR3 has 17 amino acids. Per the germline V gene, CDR1 is SGDLS and CDR2 is YYNGEE. CDR3 sequence (DNA): TGTGCCAGCAGTGGCTTGGGTCTAGCGGATTCCACAGATACGCAGTATTTT. It is translated as CASSGLGLADSTDTQYF.

V is TRBV20-1 and J is TRBJ2-7, with 9 bases aligning to TRBD2. CDR3 length: 16 residues. The germline gives CDR1 DFQATT, CDR2 SNEGSKA (reference sequence). V trimming: 6 bases; J trimming: 7 bases; junction bases outside the gene matches: 19. The CDR3 DNA reads as TGCAGTGCAGGAGTCTTGGCGGGGGGGTCTTATAGTGAGCAGTACTTC. Translating gives CSAGVLAGGSYSEQYF.

The chain joins TRBV28 to TRBJ2-4, with D hard to call. The germline V gene encodes CDR1 MDHEN and CDR2 SYDVKM. V lost 4 bases and J lost 3, with 16 bases in between. The CDR3 runs 16 residues. CDR3 nucleotide sequence: TGTGCCAGCAGTTGGCCTACCGGGCGAGGCAAAAACATTCAGTACTTC. Its protein is CASSWPTGRGKNIQYF.

The rearrangement uses TRBV29-1 and TRBJ2-7; 11 positions agree with TRBD1. Germline lookup yields CDR1 SQVTM and CDR2 ANQGSEA. CDR3 length: 13 residues. Trimming took 7 bases from V and 6 from J; bases not matched to a gene: 8. Here the CDR3 DNA reads TGCAGCGGAGGCTCCGGGACAGGGGGCGAGCAGTACTTC. Its protein is CSGGSGTGGEQYF.

The V gene is TRBV7-2, the J gene TRBJ2-7; D is unclear. Between the trimmed V and J ends, which lost 3 bases and 7 bases, there was a span of 7 bases. This CDR3 is built from 11 residues. CDR1 SGHTA and CDR2 FQGNSA come from the germline V gene. The CDR3 reads CASSLTVEQYF. The CDR3 DNA reads TGTGCCAGCAGCTTGACGGTAGAGCAGTACTTC.

This clonotype rates as large. V and J are TRBV15 and TRBJ2-1; D gene unclear. The germline CDR1 and CDR2 sequences are LNHNV and YYDKDF (reference sequence). The ends were cut back, 0 bases at V and 8 bases at J, with 8 bases in the middle. This CDR3 has 13 amino acids. CDR3 sequence: CATSRDPAYEQFF. CDR3 DNA: TGTGCCACCAGCAGAGATCCTGCCTATGAGCAGTTCTTC.

This clonotype was observed a handful of times. This chain joins TRBV5-1 and TRBJ1-1; no definite D call. V was cut by 0 bases and J by 0 bases, with 6 bases left in between. This CDR3 has 14 residues. CDR1 is SGHRS and CDR2 is YFSETQ in the germline V gene. CDR3 amino acids: CASSLDLLNTEAFF. CDR3 coding DNA: TGCGCCAGCAGCTTGGACCTATTGAACACTGAAGCTTTCTTT.

The rearrangement links TRBV7-9 to TRBJ2-3, with D perhaps matching TRBD1 or TRBD2 (7 bases each). The V gene's germline CDR1 is SEHNR and CDR2 FQNEAQ (reference sequence). V lost 5 bases, J lost 0 bases, and 12 bases lay in between. The CDR3 is 15 residues long. This CDR3 is CASSPGGESTDTQYF. CDR3 DNA: TGTGCCAGCAGCCCAGGGGGGGAAAGCACAGATACGCAGTATTTT.

The rearrangement joins TRBV6-5 to TRBJ2-5, with 13 bases aligning to TRBD2. The CDR3 has 16 amino acids. J gave up 5 bases and V 8 bases, and 11 bases lay outside the gene matches. Looked up from germline, CDR1 is MNHEY and CDR2 is SVGAGI. CDR3 nucleotides: TGTGCCAGCCGGACTAGCGGGGGATCAATCAGTGAGACCCAGTACTTC. Translating it yields CASRTSGGSISETQYF.

There are many counts of this clonotype. V is TRBV13 and J is TRBJ2-5; D could derive from TRBD1 or TRBD2 (5 bases each). CDR3 length equals 14 residues. Germline V gene data show CDR1 as PRHDT and CDR2 as FYEKMQ (reference sequence). Trimming stripped 4 bases from V and 1 base from J, with 10 bases between. CDR3 in amino acids: CASSSGTSQETQYF. The CDR3 region has the DNA TGTGCCAGCAGCTCCGGGACCAGCCAAGAGACCCAGTACTTC.

The chain combines TRBV7-9 with TRBJ1-2; D is uncertain. Germline V lookup: CDR1 SEHNR, CDR2 FQNEAQ (reference sequence). Trimming took off 5 bases at V and 3 bases at J, with 13 bases between the two ends. The CDR3 extends over 14 amino acids. In DNA form, the CDR3 reads TGTGCCAGCAGCGTGGCCAACGGGCACTATGGCTACACCTTC. It translates to CASSVANGHYGYTF.

This clonotype was counted many times. This chain connects TRBV5-6 to TRBJ1-1; unclear D gene. This CDR3 comprises 14 residues. Germline loops: CDR1 SGHDT, CDR2 YYEEEE. V was cut by 4 bases and J by 6 bases, with 16 bases left in between. The CDR3: CASSRWTVDPEAFF. CDR3 bases: TGTGCCAGCAGCCGATGGACCGTGGACCCTGAAGCTTTCTTT.

This clonotype was found a few times. The gene calls are TRBV29-1 and TRBJ2-5; 11 bases align to TRBD2. Germline CDR1 reads SQVTM; CDR2 reads ANQGSEA. There are 14 residues in the CDR3. V was pared by 7 bases and J by 4 bases, with 8 bases of the junction left unmatched. DNA for the CDR3: TGCAGCGGAGATAGCGGGGGGGCTGGAGAGACCCAGTACTTC. Amino acid sequence: CSGDSGGAGETQYF.